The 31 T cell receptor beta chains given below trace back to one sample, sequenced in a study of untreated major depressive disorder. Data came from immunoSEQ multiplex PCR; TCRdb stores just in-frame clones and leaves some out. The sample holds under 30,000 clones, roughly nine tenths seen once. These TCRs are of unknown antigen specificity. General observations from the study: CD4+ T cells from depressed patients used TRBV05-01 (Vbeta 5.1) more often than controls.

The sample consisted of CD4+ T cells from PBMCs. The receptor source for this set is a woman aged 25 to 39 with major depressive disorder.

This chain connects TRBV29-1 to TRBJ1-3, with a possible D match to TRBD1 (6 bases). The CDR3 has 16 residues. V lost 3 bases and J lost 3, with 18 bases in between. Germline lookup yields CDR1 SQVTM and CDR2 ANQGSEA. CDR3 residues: CSVDIGDKGVGNTIYF. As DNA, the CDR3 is TGCAGCGTTGATATAGGGGACAAGGGGGTTGGAAACACCATATATTTT.

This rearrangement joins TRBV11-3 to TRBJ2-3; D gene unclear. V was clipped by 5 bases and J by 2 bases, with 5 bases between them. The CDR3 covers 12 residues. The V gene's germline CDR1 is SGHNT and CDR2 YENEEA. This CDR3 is CASSPDTDTQYF. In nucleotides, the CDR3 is TGTGCCAGCAGCCCGGACACAGATACGCAGTATTTT.

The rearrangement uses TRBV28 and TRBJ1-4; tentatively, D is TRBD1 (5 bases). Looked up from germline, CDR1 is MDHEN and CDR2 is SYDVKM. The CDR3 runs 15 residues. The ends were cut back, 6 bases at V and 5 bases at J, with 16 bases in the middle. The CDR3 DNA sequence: TGTGCCAGCAGGGATTGGGGCAGAGCAAATGAAAAACTGTTTTTT. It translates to CASRDWGRANEKLFF.

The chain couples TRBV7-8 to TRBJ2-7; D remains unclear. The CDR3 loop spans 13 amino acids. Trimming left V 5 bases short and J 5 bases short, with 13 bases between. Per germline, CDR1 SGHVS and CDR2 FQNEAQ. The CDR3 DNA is TGTGCCAGCAGCCCCCCTCGTGGGGACGAGCAGTACTTC. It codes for CASSPPRGDEQYF.

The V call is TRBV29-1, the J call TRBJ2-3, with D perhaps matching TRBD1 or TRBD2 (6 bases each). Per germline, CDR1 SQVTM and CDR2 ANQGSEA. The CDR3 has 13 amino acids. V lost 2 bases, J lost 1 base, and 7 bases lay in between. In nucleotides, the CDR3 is TGCAGCGTTGAAAGGGGGGGCACAGATACGCAGTATTTT. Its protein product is CSVERGGTDTQYF.

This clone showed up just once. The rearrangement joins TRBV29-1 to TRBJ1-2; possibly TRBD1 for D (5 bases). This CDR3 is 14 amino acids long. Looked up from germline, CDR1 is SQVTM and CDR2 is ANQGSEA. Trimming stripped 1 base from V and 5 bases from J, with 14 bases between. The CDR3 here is CSVEVPPEGYGYTF. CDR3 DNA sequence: TGCAGCGTTGAAGTGCCCCCAGAGGGGTATGGCTACACCTTC. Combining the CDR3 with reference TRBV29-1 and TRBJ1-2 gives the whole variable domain SAVISQKPSRDICQRGTSLTIQCQVDSQVTMMFWYRQQPGQSLTLIATANQGSEATYESGFVIDKFPISRPNLTFSTLTVSNMSPEDSSIYLCSVEVPPEGYGYTFGSGTRLTVV.

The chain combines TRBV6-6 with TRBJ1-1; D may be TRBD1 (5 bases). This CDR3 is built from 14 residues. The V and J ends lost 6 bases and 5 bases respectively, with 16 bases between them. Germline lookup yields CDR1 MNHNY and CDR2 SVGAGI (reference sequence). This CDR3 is CASRYQGRRTEAFF. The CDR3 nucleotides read TGTGCCAGCAGGTATCAGGGAAGACGAACTGAAGCTTTCTTT.

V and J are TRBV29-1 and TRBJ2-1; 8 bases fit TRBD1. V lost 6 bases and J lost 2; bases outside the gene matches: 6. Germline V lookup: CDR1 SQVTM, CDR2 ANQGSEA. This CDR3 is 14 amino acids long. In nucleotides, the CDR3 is TGCAGCGTCTCCGGGACAGGACCCTACAATGAGCAGTTCTTC. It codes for CSVSGTGPYNEQFF.

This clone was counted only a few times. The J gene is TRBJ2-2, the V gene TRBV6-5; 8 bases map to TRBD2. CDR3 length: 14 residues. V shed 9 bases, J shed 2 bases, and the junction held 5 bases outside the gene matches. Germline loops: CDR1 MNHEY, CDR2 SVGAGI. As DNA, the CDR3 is TGTGCCAGTCGGGAGGGCGGAAACACCGGGGAGCTGTTTTTT. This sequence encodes CASREGGNTGELFF.

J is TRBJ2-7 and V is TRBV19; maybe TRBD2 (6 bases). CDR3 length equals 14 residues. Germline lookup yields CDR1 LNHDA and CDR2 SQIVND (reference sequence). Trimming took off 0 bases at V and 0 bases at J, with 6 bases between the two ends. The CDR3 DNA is TGTGCCAGTAGTATAGAGGACTACTCCTACGAGCAGTACTTC. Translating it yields CASSIEDYSYEQYF.

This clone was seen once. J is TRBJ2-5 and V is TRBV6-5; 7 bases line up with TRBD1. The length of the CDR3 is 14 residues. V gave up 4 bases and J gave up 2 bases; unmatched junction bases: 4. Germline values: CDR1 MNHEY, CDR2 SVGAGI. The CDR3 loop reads CASSSRQGQETQYF. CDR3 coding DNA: TGTGCCAGCAGTTCCCGACAGGGACAAGAGACCCAGTACTTC.

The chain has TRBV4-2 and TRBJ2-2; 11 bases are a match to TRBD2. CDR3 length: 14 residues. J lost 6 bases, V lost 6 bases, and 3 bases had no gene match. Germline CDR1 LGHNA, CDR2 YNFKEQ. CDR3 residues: CASRLAGEAGELFF. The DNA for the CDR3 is TGTGCCAGCAGACTAGCGGGAGAGGCCGGGGAGCTGTTTTTT.

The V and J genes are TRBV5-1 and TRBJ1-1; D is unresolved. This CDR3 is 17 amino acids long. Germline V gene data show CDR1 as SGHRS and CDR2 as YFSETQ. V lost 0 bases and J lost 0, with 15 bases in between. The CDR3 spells CASSLDWAGGMNTEAFF. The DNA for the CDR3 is TGCGCCAGCAGCTTGGATTGGGCAGGTGGGATGAACACTGAAGCTTTCTTT.

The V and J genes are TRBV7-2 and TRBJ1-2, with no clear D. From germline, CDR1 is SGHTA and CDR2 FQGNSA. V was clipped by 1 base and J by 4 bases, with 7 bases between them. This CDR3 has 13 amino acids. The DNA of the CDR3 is TGTGCCAGCAGCTTAGTCCTGAGCTATGGCTACACCTTC. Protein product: CASSLVLSYGYTF.

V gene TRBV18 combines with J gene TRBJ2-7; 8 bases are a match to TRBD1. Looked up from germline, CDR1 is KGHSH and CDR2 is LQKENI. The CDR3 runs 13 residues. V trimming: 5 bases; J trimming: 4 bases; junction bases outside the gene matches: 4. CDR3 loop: CASSSQGGYEQYF. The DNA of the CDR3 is TGTGCCAGCTCATCACAGGGGGGTTACGAGCAGTACTTC.

CDR3 DNA sequence: TGTGCCAGCAGCGTAGTACAGAACTCCTACAATGAGCAGTTCTTC. As protein: CASSVVQNSYNEQFF. The genes are TRBV9 and TRBJ2-1; D ambiguous. The V end lost 0 bases, the J end lost 0 bases, and 7 bases lay between the germline ends. The CDR3 contains 15 residues. Germline CDR1 is SGDLS and CDR2 is YYNGEE.

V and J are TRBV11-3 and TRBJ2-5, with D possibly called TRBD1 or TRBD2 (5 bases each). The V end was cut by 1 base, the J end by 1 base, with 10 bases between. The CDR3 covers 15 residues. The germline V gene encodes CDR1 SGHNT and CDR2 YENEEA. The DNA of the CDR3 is TGTGCCAGCAGCTTAGGGGACGACTCCCAAGAGACCCAGTACTTC. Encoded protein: CASSLGDDSQETQYF.

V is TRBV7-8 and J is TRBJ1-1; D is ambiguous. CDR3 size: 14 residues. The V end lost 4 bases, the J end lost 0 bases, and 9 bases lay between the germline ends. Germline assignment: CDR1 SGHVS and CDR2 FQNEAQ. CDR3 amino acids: CASSYGRLNTEAFF. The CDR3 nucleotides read TGTGCCAGCAGCTATGGACGGTTGAACACTGAAGCTTTCTTT.

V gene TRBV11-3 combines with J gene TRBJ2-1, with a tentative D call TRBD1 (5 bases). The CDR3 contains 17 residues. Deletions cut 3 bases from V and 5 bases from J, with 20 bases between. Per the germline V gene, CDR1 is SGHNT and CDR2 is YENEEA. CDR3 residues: CASSFGQGSLGHNEQFF. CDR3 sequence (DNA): TGTGCCAGCAGCTTTGGGCAGGGATCTTTGGGCCACAATGAGCAGTTCTTC. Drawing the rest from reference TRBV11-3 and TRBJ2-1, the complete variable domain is EAGVVQSPRYKIIEKKQPVAFWCNPISGHNTLYWYLQNLGQGPELLIRYENEEAVDDSQLPKDRFSAERLKGVDSTLKIQPAELGDSAVYLCASSFGQGSLGHNEQFFGPGTRLTVL.

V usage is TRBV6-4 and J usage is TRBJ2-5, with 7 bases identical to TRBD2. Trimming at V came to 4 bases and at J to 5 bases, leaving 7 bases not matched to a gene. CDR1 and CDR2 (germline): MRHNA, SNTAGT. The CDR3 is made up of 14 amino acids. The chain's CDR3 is CASSVSISGETQYF. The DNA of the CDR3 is TGTGCCAGCAGTGTTTCGATTAGCGGGGAGACCCAGTACTTC.

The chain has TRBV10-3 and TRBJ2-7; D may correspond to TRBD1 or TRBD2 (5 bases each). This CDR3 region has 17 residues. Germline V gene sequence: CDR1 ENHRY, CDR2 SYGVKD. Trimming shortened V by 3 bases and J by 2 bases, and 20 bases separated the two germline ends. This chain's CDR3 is CAISEAFGGGAAYEQYF. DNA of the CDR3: TGTGCCATCAGTGAAGCGTTTGGGGGTGGGGCTGCCTACGAGCAGTACTTC.

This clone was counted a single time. CDR3 sequence (DNA): TGTGCCAGCAGCTTAGCGAGGAACACCGGGGAGCTGTTTTTT. Translated: CASSLARNTGELFF. The chain is built from TRBV7-9 and TRBJ2-2; no clear D gene. The V gene lost 0 bases and the J gene lost 1 base, with 3 bases spanning the gap. The CDR3 is 14 residues long. Germline V CDR1 and CDR2: SEHNR, FQNEAQ (reference sequence).

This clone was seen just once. CDR3 residues: CASSQDQRGYRTEAFF. Written as DNA, the CDR3 is TGCGCCAGCAGCCAAGATCAACGGGGGTATCGGACTGAAGCTTTCTTT. This sequence joins TRBV4-1 and TRBJ1-1, with TRBD1 as a possible D gene (5 bases). V was shortened by 0 bases and J by 5 bases, with 16 bases between the two germline ends. This CDR3 is built from 16 residues. Per the germline V gene, CDR1 is MGHRA and CDR2 is YSYEKL.

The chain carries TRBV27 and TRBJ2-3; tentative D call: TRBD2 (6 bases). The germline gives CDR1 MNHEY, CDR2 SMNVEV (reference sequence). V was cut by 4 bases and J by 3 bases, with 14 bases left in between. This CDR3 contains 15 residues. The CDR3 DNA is TGTGCCAGCAGTTCCCCGGGACTGACAACAGATACGCAGTATTTT. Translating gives CASSSPGLTTDTQYF.

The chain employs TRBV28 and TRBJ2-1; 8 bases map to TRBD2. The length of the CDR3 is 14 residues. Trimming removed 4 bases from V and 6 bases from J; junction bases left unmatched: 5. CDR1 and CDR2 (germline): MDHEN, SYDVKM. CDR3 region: CASSSRLALNEQFF. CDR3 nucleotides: TGTGCCAGCAGTTCCCGACTAGCGCTCAATGAGCAGTTCTTC.

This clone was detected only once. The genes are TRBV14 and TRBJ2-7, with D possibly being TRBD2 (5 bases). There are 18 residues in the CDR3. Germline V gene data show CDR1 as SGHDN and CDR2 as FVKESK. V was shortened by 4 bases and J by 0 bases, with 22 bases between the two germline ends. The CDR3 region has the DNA TGTGCCAGCAGCCGGGGAAATCGACTACGGGGAAGCTCCTACGAGCAGTACTTC. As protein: CASSRGNRLRGSSYEQYF.

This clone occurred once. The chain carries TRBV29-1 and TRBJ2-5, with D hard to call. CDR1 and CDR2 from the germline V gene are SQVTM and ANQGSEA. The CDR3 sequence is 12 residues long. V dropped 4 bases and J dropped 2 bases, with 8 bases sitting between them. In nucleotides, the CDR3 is TGCAGCGTTGTCAGCCTACAAGAGACCCAGTACTTC. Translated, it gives CSVVSLQETQYF.

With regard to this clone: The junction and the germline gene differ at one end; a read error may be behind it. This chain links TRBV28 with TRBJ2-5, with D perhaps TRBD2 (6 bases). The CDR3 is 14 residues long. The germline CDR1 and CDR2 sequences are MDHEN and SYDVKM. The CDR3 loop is CASSLWTNQETQYF. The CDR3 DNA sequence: TGTGCCAGCAGTCTCTGGACTAACCAGGAGACCCAGTACTTC.

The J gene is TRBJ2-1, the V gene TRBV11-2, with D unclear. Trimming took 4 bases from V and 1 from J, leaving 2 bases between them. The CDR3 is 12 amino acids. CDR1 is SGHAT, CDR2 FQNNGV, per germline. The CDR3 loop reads CASSWSYNEQFF. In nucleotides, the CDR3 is TGTGCCAGCAGCTGGTCCTACAATGAGCAGTTCTTC.

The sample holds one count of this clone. The CDR3, as DNA: TGTGCCAGCAGTGGATCCGGCAGACAGGGACCCTACGAGCAGTACTTC. Its translation is CASSGSGRQGPYEQYF. The V gene is TRBV6-1, the J gene TRBJ2-7; 7 positions match TRBD1. CDR1 and CDR2 (germline): MNHNS, SASEGT. V was clipped by 4 bases and J by 2 bases; unmatched bases: 11. The CDR3 contains 16 residues.

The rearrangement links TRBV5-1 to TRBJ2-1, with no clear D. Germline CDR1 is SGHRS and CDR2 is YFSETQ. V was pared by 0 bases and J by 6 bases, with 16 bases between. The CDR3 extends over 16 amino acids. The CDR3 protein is CASSLVFTEEFNEQFF. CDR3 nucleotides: TGCGCCAGCAGCTTGGTTTTTACCGAGGAATTCAATGAGCAGTTCTTC.